The sequence of this TCR beta chain was determined in a study of early T cells in non-severe SARS-CoV-2 infection. This clonotype was seen a few times. TCRdb independently ran MiXCR on the 5' RACE reads; one entry per CDR3 protein. The sample has approximately 58,000 distinct CDR3 sequences, 11% seen once. The sequence derives from an adult who was a healthcare worker with PCR-confirmed SARS-CoV-2 infection or an uninfected control (not recorded which). Sequencing input: whole blood.

CDR3 sequence reads: CASSLASGGPDTQYF. The CDR3 DNA is TGCGCCAGCAGCTTGGCCTCGGGGGGACCAGATACGCAGTATTTT. The V gene is TRBV5-1, the J gene TRBJ2-3; TRBD2 matches at 7 bases. Germline loops: CDR1 SGHRS, CDR2 YFSETQ. Losses at the gene ends were 0 bases for V and 4 bases for J; bases not matched to a gene: 5. This CDR3 contains 15 residues.